This is a list of T cell receptor beta chains from one sample in a study of blood T cells in healthy people across ages. TCRdb redid the calling of the 5' RACE reads with MiXCR, one entry per CDR3 protein. The sample carries just over 800,000 distinct CDR3 sequences, around 62% recorded once. Input material: blood. These receptors were obtained from a young man in good health. CDR3s include the opening cysteine and the closing phenylalanine or tryptophan. The D gene is left open where the match is weak. Expanded clones are given a class, and other clones once, few, many or no size at all.

J gene	D gene	V gene	clone size	CDR3 protein	CDR3 DNA
TRBJ1-6	.	TRBV7-2	.	CASSHSMGNVAGLHF	TGTGCCAGCAGCCATTCTATGGGGAACGTTGCGGGCCTCCACTTT
TRBJ2-5	.	TRBV4-2	few	CASRPWVQSQETQYF	TGTGCCAGCAGACCCTGGGTCCAGAGCCAAGAGACCCAGTACTTC
TRBJ2-5	.	TRBV7-2	many	CASSLVVQETQYF	TGTGCCAGCAGCTTAGTGGTACAAGAGACCCAGTACTTC
TRBJ2-1	TRBD2	TRBV9	.	CASSGGLAGSYNERFF	TGTGCCAGCAGCGGGGGACTAGCGGGATCCTACAATGAGCGGTTCTTC
TRBJ1-2	TRBD1	TRBV5-1	.	CASSFQQGAPGYTF	TGCGCCAGCAGCTTCCAACAGGGGGCCCCCGGCTACACCTTC
TRBJ2-5	TRBD2	TRBV13	.	CASSILAGISSGGETQYF	TGTGCCAGCAGCATACTGGCAGGAATCTCTAGCGGGGGAGAGACCCAGTACTTC
TRBJ1-1	TRBD1	TRBV12-3/TRBV12-4	.	CASNTGGARSEAFF	TGTGCCAGCAACACAGGGGGCGCAAGGTCTGAAGCTTTCTTT
TRBJ2-3	.	TRBV20-1	few	CSARGGDTDTQYF	TGCAGTGCTCGAGGGGGGGACACAGATACGCAGTATTTT
TRBJ1-1	.	TRBV2	.	CASSDRPLNTEAFF	TGTGCCAGCAGTGACCGACCGCTGAACACTGAAGCTTTCTTT
TRBJ2-7	.	TRBV6-2/TRBV6-3	.	CASSGSRYEQYF	TGTGCCAGCAGTGGCTCCCGCTACGAGCAGTACTTC
TRBJ1-3	.	TRBV9	.	CASSYGLLSGNTIYF	TGTGCCAGCAGCTACGGACTGTTGTCTGGAAACACCATATATTTT
TRBJ2-7	.	TRBV5-1	few	CASSFGFARGYEQYF	TGCGCCAGCAGCTTCGGGTTTGCCAGGGGTTACGAGCAGTACTTC
TRBJ2-7	.	TRBV11-3	.	CASSLMSSYNEQYF	TGTGCCAGCAGCTTGATGAGCTCCTACAATGAGCAGTACTTC